These 2 T cell receptor beta chains came from one sample sequenced in a study of shared clonotypes between healthy human individuals. Clones were read by immunoSEQ multiplex PCR, and TCRdb kept only the in-frame ones, dropping some. The sample carries a few million clones, around nine tenths recorded once. Sequencing was carried out using naive CD4+ T cells sorted from blood. Subset defined: CD45RA+ positively selected. Receptor source: a man aged 18-30 years in good health.

This chain joins TRBV30 and TRBJ2-5; perhaps TRBD1 as D (6 bases). Near its end, the DNA agrees better with TRBJ2-7, so the J call may be wrong. The germline V gene encodes CDR1 GTSNPN and CDR2 SVGIG (reference sequence). CDR3 length: 14 amino acids. The CDR3 loop is CAWAGQLASYEQYF. DNA of the CDR3: TGTGCCTGGGCCGGACAGCTAGCTTCCTACGAGCAGTACTTC.

This rearrangement joins TRBV6-5 to TRBJ1-1, with a tentative D call TRBD1 (5 bases). The V end lost 0 bases, the J end lost 4 bases, and 15 bases lay between the germline ends. This CDR3 is 16 amino acids long. The V gene's germline CDR1 is MNHEY and CDR2 SVGAGI. The CDR3 loop is CASSYSGTVIPTEAFF. The CDR3 DNA reads TGTGCCAGCAGTTACTCCGGGACCGTCATTCCCACTGAAGCTTTCTTT.